The clone carrying this T cell receptor (beta chain) showed up many times. What it recognizes is unknown. This entry is derived from a study of regulatory T cells in long-lasting Graves disease. The authors built TCR beta libraries using iRepertoire HTBI primers and Arm-PCR of CDR3 regions. TCRdb called the multiplex PCR reads again in MiXCR, with one record for every CDR3 protein. This sample has over 450,000 distinct CDR3 sequences, with about 12% found just once. General study results and limits: The study found TRBV28, TRBJ1-2 and TRBJ2-5 favored in persistent disease.

CDR3 size: 16 residues. Germline CDR1 MNHEY, CDR2 SMNVEV (reference sequence). Trimming cost V 4 bases and J 7 bases; bases outside gene matches: 9. Time point noted: newly diagnosed GD, antithyroid drugs for less than 3 months. The TCR library was made from RNA extracted from PBMCs. This same sample was also taken into another study, of T cells in Graves' hyperthyroidism and ophthalmopathy. That paper notes: Most expanded thyroid clonotypes above 0.001 also appeared in blood.

The sequence came from a woman in her twenties or thirties with Graves disease. This material consisted of peripheral blood mononuclear cells (PBMCs), taken at new diagnosis, from a patient treated with antithyroid drugs. The V call is TRBV27, the J call TRBJ1-4; TRBD1 matches at 10 bases. CDR3 DNA sequence: TGTGCCAGCAGTTATGGGACAGGGGCTGGTGGTGAAAAACTGTTTTTT. Its translation: CASSYGTGAGGEKLFF.